Below, one TCR beta chain is given with its context. Its antigen is currently not known. Base qualities are not at hand, and no much larger clone is one base apart. Compared with germline, V lacks 2 bases and J lacks 3 bases; bases without a gene match: 6. Counted from cysteine to phenylalanine, this CDR3 has 16 amino acids. Here the CDR3 DNA is all that survives: 48 bases in frame from base 1. Sequences MNHNS (CDR1) and SASEGT (CDR2) are obtained from the germline V gene. The cohort comprised 710 or so healthy bone marrow donors. At the time of sampling, every cohort member was nominally healthy, though immune exposures that went unrecorded were likely present. The donor was CMV seropositive and was included in the group of 250 to 300 seropositive cohort members. A peripheral blood sample was provided by each donor, and peripheral blood mononuclear cells were used for TCR beta sequencing. The Qiagen DNeasy Blood Extraction Kit was used to extract genomic DNA from the blood cell samples.

Library preparation was by the immunoSEQ multiplex PCR assay. The multiplex PCR relied on a mix of 60 forward primers for TCR Vbeta segments and 13 reverse primers for TCR Jbeta segments. A multiplex PCR assay on genomic DNA amplified the CDR3 region of rearranged TCR beta genes. Amplified TCR beta libraries were sequenced as 87-base-pair reads on the Illumina HiSeq System. Per the original workflow: In a later analysis, tens of millions of unique TCR beta chains were counted across the 666 repertoires, and roughly 10 million of these chains were shared by at least two donors. Raw reads were error-corrected and collapsed into unique sequences by a nearest-neighbor algorithm in which closely related sequences were merged to remove PCR and sequencing errors. CDR3 sequences were aligned to IMGT reference sequences to assign V, D and J gene segments. For a sequence to be retained, at least a six-nucleotide match to both a V gene segment and a J gene segment was required. Rearrangements were classified as productive when the CDR3 lacked stop codons and remained in frame with V and J, and all other rearrangements were classified as non-productive. CDR3 was defined by IMGT convention, running from the second conserved V-encoded cysteine to the conserved J-encoded phenylalanine. The earlier analysis of some 540 of the donors excluded any sequence lacking an unambiguous match to a single V gene segment. In an earlier analysis of about 590 of the donors, a V segment was called functional when productive rearrangements were above 56.7%, and segregating when the standard deviation between donors exceeded 5%. A statistical classification framework was built for diagnosing cytomegalovirus status from the catalog of TCR beta chain sequences. V and J gene assignment, in a later analysis, came from comparing TCR nucleotide sequences with IMGT/GENE-DB human TR gene sequences. In a later analysis, CDR3 sequences and most-parsimonious VDJ recombination scenarios were assigned using the TCRdist pipeline. In a later analysis, every TCR beta chain was defined by the combination of its CDR3 amino acid sequence and its V-gene family, and reads without a unique V-gene family were dropped. As a way to deal with suspected cross-contamination and a sequencing artifact, a later analysis dropped hundreds of nucleotide sequences that were highly shared and had low generation probability. A later analysis calculated a clonal expansion index for each public chain from normalized within-repertoire ranks of inferred template counts. In a later analysis, generation probabilities were computed using a VDJ recombination model fitted to out-of-frame rearrangements, and the results were checked against IGoR. A later analysis scored TCR-TCR, TCR-HLA and TCR-CMV co-occurrence with hypergeometric tests, applying a repertoire-size bias correction to TCR pairs. False discovery rates were estimated in a later analysis by permuting HLA or CMV assignments 20 times. In a later analysis, co-occurring TCRs were grouped using DBSCAN, with TCRdist sequence similarity added in when clustering inside HLA-allele-positive subsets. For co-occurrence clustering, repertoires with fewer than 30,000 or more than 120,000 public chains were excluded, along with several repertoires with anomalous nucleotide sharing. TCRdb holds this immuneACCESS table with in-frame rearrangements only. Some clones are missing; in checked studies, unresolved V genes explain under half, and the rest has no known cause. V and J calls and clone size follow that table, whereas D and trimming were derived from the DNA. For this sample the table gives 150,000 to 200,000 clones, of which about 77% were detected only once. The ten most abundant clones make up around 2.3% of the sample.

The data are from a study of cytomegalovirus exposure and HLA in healthy donors (dated by TCRdb to about 2017). About the investigation overall: An earlier analysis of 587 of the donors reported 250 to 350 Gb of sequence data and some 120 million unique TCR beta sequences from about 179 million T cells. An early release that covered fewer than 750 HLA-typed donors contained about 290 gigabases of sequencing data and around 85 million unique TCR sequences. Of the roughly 420 genotyped donors, approximately 80% were placed in the genetic ancestry cluster associated with self-reported Caucasian donors. The study aimed to test whether signatures of past pathogen exposure could be identified by cataloging public T cell receptors. The T cell repertoires of about 700 subjects were profiled by immunosequencing and related to cytomegalovirus serostatus. Along with the roughly 610-subject first cohort, a separate validation cohort of over 90 different subjects was used. High-throughput TCR immunosequencing, statistical association of individual TCRs with disease status, and machine learning were combined to predict cytomegalovirus infection status. To study patterns of TCR occurrence, a later analysis re-analyzed previously published TCR beta repertoires from 600 to 750 donors and added high-resolution HLA genotyping. In the later analysis, no new phenotypic data were used to find candidate immune exposures; instead, reliance was placed on TCR beta sequences and their occurrence across donors. An earlier analysis of some 600 of the donors applied high-throughput TCR beta sequencing to assess whether each TCR beta V gene segment acted as functional or pseudogenic. Donor age, sex, ethnicity and CMV serostatus were compiled together with the repertoire data. Genome-wide SNP genotypes for about three fifths of the roughly 700 donors were used in a later genetic analysis, which treated that subset as a discovery cohort. Every repertoire in the discovery cohort had been generated on one and the same sequencing platform. HLA typing included class I and class II loci at four-digit resolution. The number of typed donors differed by locus: roughly 620-640 for A, B, C, DRB1 and DQB1; approximately 520 for DQA1; some 610 for DPA1; and roughly 470 for DPB1. Roughly 5 DR-DQ haplotypes were handled as single units for association and clustering, since linkage in the cohort was strong. Among around 400 genotyped donors of the cohort, an average of approximately 240,000 unique TCR beta nucleotide sequences was sequenced per donor, of which roughly 18% were non-productive.

Overall results and qualifications from the work: In a later analysis, around 15,000 TCR beta sequences were associated with specific HLA alleles at a false discovery rate of 0.05. When HLA alleles, especially DR and DQ, strongly co-occurred, attributing TCR associations to individual alleles was difficult. This cohort had only TCR beta chains sequenced, and the lack of alpha or paired-chain data limited which features could be detected. The authors suggested that the approach could potentially be generalized to other disease states and immunological phenotypes. The sequencing pipeline was judged likely to have produced a cluster of highly shared sequence variants as a technical artifact. Linkage disequilibrium might explain the correlated functional status among segregating V segments, but an unknown experimental factor could not be excluded. A later analysis found that most CMV-associated TCR beta chains appeared HLA-restricted, with HLA associations seemingly driven largely by CMV exposure. Because HLA typing was unavailable for some donors at each locus, only the typed subset was used in association tests. The study listed over 150 TCR beta chains as associated with cytomegalovirus. A further reported finding was that TCR beta sequences accurately predicted the HLA-A and HLA-B alleles for most subjects in the first cohort. Roughly uniform sequencing depth across donors was assumed in presence/absence analyses, although this assumption may not hold. The earlier analysis of a few hundred of the donors excluded roughly 16 rarely observed V segments, including chromosome 9 orphons, because counts were too low. Broadly in line with IMGT annotations, most TCR beta V segments showed up in productive rearrangements about 87% or about 30% of the time in an earlier analysis of around 550 of the donors. CMV serostatus was the only immune exposure information available for the cohort. In a later genetic analysis, fewer N-insertions in productive TCRs were reported among donors in an Asian-associated ancestry cluster than the roughly 700-donor mean. A later analysis reported that several top co-occurrence clusters appeared linked to parvovirus B19, influenza, CMV and Epstein-Barr virus. A few of the identified cytomegalovirus-associated TCR beta chains were confirmed in vitro to be specific for cytomegalovirus antigens. A later genetic analysis associated a missense DCLRE1C variant with V-gene and J-gene trimming of TCR beta chains, and an independent cohort replicated the association. In a later analysis, TCR association rates were found to vary across HLA loci, with the most associated TCRs seen for DRB1 alleles and the fewest for HLA-C alleles. Most TCR sequences were seen in very few donors, while some public TCRs were found in many individuals. Some IMGT-functional V segments, including TRBV6-2 and TRBV6-3, could not be distinguished by the 87-base-pair reads and were therefore excluded. In both the original and validation cohorts, the classifier was reported to diagnose cytomegalovirus status with high specificity and sensitivity. In a later analysis, HLA-associated TCR beta chains were found to be more clonally expanded and to have lower generation probabilities than equally common non-associated chains.

The TCR sequence derives from a woman in her 30s in good health and CMV-seropositive. The chain joins TRBV6-1 to TRBJ1-2; 10 bases in the middle match TRBD1. Sequencing was done on a sample of PBMCs. The CDR3 in this case is CASSERGQGKHYGYTF. The bases read TGTGCCAGCAGTGAACGGGGACAGGGGAAGCACTATGGCTACACCTTC.